Listed here are 17 T cell receptor beta chains from one sample, sequenced in a study of OX40 agonist ivuxolimab in advanced cancers. Assay: immunoSEQ multiplex PCR; the TCRdb copy retains only in-frame clones and omits some. The sample shows just over 90,000 clones, approximately 92% of them seen only once. The sample consisted of CD4+ or CD8+ T cells sorted from blood, taken in a trial of the OX40 agonist ivuxolimab. The receptors were sampled from an adult with an advanced solid tumor such as melanoma, head and neck, liver or kidney cancer.

The chain links TRBV19 to TRBJ2-1; D gene unclear. CDR3 length: 15 residues. CDR1 LNHDA and CDR2 SQIVND come from the germline V gene (reference sequence). V lost 1 base and J 0 bases, leaving 7 bases between the germline ends. CDR3 sequence reads: CASSIASLSYNEQFF. CDR3 coding DNA: TGTGCCAGTAGTATAGCCAGTCTCTCCTACAATGAGCAGTTCTTC. Full variable domain (rest looked up from reference TRBV19 and TRBJ2-1): DGGITQSPKYLFRKEGQNVTLSCEQNLNHDAMYWYRQDPGQGLRLIYYSQIVNDFQKGDIAEGYSVSREKKESFPLTVTSAQKNPTAFYLCASSIASLSYNEQFFGPGTRLTVL.

The rearrangement links TRBV6-1 to TRBJ2-7; tentative D call: TRBD2 (5 bases). The germline V gene has CDR1 MNHNS and CDR2 SASEGT. The CDR3 is 13 amino acids. Trimming took 0 bases from V and 7 from J, leaving 10 bases between them. CDR3 bases: TGTGCCAGCAGTGAAGCTCTCCCGGGAGAGCAGTACTTC. Its protein product is CASSEALPGEQYF.

This chain connects TRBV19 to TRBJ2-1; the D gene is possibly TRBD1 (6 bases). Trimming removed 5 bases at V and 9 bases at J, with 14 bases between. Per germline, CDR1 LNHDA and CDR2 SQIVND (reference sequence). The length of the CDR3 is 13 residues. The CDR3 loop reads CASSGTSGGEQFF. DNA of the CDR3: TGTGCCAGTAGTGGGACATCTGGGGGTGAGCAGTTCTTC.

This clone is a singleton in its sample. The chain uses TRBV19 and TRBJ2-1; the match to TRBD1 covers 7 bases. CDR1 is LNHDA and CDR2 is SQIVND in the germline V gene (reference sequence). The V and J ends lost 5 bases and 3 bases, in that order; junction bases with no gene match: 4. The CDR3 length is 14 residues. DNA of the CDR3: TGTGCCAGTAGTCGGGACAGAGACTACAATGAGCAGTTCTTC. Protein sequence: CASSRDRDYNEQFF.

The rearrangement uses TRBV7-9 and TRBJ2-1; 7 nucleotides match TRBD1. V was pared by 5 bases and J by 0 bases, with 16 bases of the junction left unmatched. The CDR3 is made up of 19 amino acids. Germline assignment: CDR1 SEHNR and CDR2 FQNEAQ (reference sequence). The CDR3 loop reads CASSGQVVTGKSSYNEQFF. The CDR3 nucleotides are TGTGCCAGCAGCGGACAGGTGGTTACGGGCAAGAGCTCCTACAATGAGCAGTTCTTC.

This chain's CDR3 is CASSYFSGTSHEQYF. The CDR3 nucleotides read TGTGCCAGCAGTTACTTTAGCGGGACCTCTCACGAGCAGTACTTC. The chain recombines TRBV6-6 with TRBJ2-7, with 8 bases aligning to TRBD2. This CDR3 comprises 15 residues. Trimming took 1 base from V and 5 from J; bases not matched to a gene: 7. Looked up from germline, CDR1 is MNHNY and CDR2 is SVGAGI (reference sequence).

The rearrangement links TRBV27 to TRBJ1-2; TRBD1 is a possible D gene (5 bases). V lost 3 bases and J lost 6, with 17 bases in between. This CDR3 is built from 15 residues. Germline V gene data show CDR1 as MNHEY and CDR2 as SMNVEV (reference sequence). The CDR3 here is CASSFGATDGDGYTF. CDR3 bases: TGTGCCAGCAGTTTTGGGGCGACGGACGGGGATGGCTACACCTTC.

The rearrangement uses TRBV27 and TRBJ1-1; 9 bases align to TRBD1. The CDR3 has 13 residues. CDR1 is MNHEY and CDR2 is SMNVEV in the germline V gene (reference sequence). Losses at the gene ends were 3 bases for V and 4 bases for J; bases not matched to a gene: 0. The CDR3 region has the DNA TGTGCCAGCAGTTTGACAGGGGGCACTGAAGCTTTCTTT. Translating it yields CASSLTGGTEAFF.

The chain uses TRBV15 and TRBJ1-5, with 9 bases fitting TRBD1. V lost 5 bases and J lost 1; bases outside the gene matches: 9. The CDR3 has 17 amino acids. Germline V CDR1 and CDR2: LNHNV, YYDKDF (reference sequence). The CDR3 loop reads CATSEGQGVESNQPQHF. The CDR3 DNA reads as TGTGCCACCAGCGAGGGACAGGGAGTTGAGAGCAATCAGCCCCAGCATTTT.

The rearrangement joins TRBV7-6 to TRBJ2-2, with D perhaps matching TRBD1 or TRBD2 (6 bases each). Germline values: CDR1 SGHVS, CDR2 FNYEAQ. Between the trimmed V and J ends, which lost 1 base and 5 bases, there was a span of 17 bases. This CDR3 is 17 amino acids long. The CDR3: CASSLVVGGSVTGELFF. Written as DNA, the CDR3 is TGTGCCAGCAGCTTAGTAGTCGGGGGCTCGGTAACCGGGGAGCTGTTTTTT.

The chain uses TRBV27 and TRBJ2-1, with D maybe TRBD1 (5 bases). Per germline, CDR1 MNHEY and CDR2 SMNVEV (reference sequence). This CDR3 contains 13 residues. V was pared by 5 bases and J by 2 bases, with 7 bases between. The CDR3 sequence: CASSKTAYNEQFF. As DNA, the CDR3 is TGTGCCAGCAGTAAGACAGCCTACAATGAGCAGTTCTTC.

The CDR3 sequence: CSVGTVDSGNTIYF. The CDR3 bases are TGCAGCGTTGGAACGGTAGACTCTGGAAACACCATATATTTT. The chain joins TRBV29-1 to TRBJ1-3, with D unresolved. This CDR3 has 14 amino acids. The germline gives CDR1 SQVTM, CDR2 ANQGSEA. Trimming removed 4 bases at V and 0 bases at J, with 10 bases between.

Here the CDR3 reads CASRGQGPYEQYF. In DNA, the CDR3 is TGTGCCAGCAGGGGACAGGGACCTTACGAGCAGTACTTC. V is TRBV25-1 and J is TRBJ2-7; TRBD1 agrees at 9 bases. The CDR3 runs 13 residues. V trimming: 6 bases; J trimming: 4 bases; junction bases outside the gene matches: 4. From germline, CDR1 is MGHDK and CDR2 SYGVNS.

This chain links TRBV5-1 with TRBJ2-1; 11 bases agree with TRBD2. V was clipped by 3 bases and J by 5 bases; unmatched bases: 4. This CDR3 is built from 15 residues. The germline V gene encodes CDR1 SGHRS and CDR2 YFSETQ. The CDR3 DNA reads TGCGCCAGCAGCTCCATAGCGGGGGGGCACAATGAGCAGTTCTTC. The encoded protein is CASSSIAGGHNEQFF.

The gene calls are TRBV15 and TRBJ2-1, with 8 bases matching TRBD1. The CDR3 totals 16 residues. Germline-derived CDR1 and CDR2 are LNHNV and YYDKDF (reference sequence). Germline trimming cut 1 base from V and 6 bases from J; bases unmatched to any gene: 8. Here the CDR3 reads CATSRGIGQGGNEQFF. For the CDR3, the DNA is TGTGCCACCAGCAGAGGCATAGGACAGGGAGGCAATGAGCAGTTCTTC.

In regard to this clone: Compared with germline, one end of the junction differs, possibly owing to a read error. The chain is built from TRBV7-7 and TRBJ2-1; 7 nucleotides match TRBD2. CDR1 is SSHAT, CDR2 FNYEAQ, per germline (reference sequence). The CDR3 consists of 13 residues. The CDR3 DNA sequence: TGTGCTAGCAGCCCCCGGGGGGTCCATGAGCAGTTCTTC. It yields the protein CASSPRGVHEQFF.

This clone is a singleton in its sample. The rearrangement joins TRBV6-5 to TRBJ2-2; D uncertain. Trimming took off 0 bases at V and 4 bases at J, with 9 bases between the two ends. The CDR3 contains 15 residues. Per the germline V gene, CDR1 is MNHEY and CDR2 is SVGAGI. The CDR3 loop is CASSYSTAATGELFF. As DNA, the CDR3 is TGTGCCAGCAGTTACTCGACGGCAGCCACCGGGGAGCTGTTTTTT.